A selection of T cell receptor beta chains follows, all from one sample in a study of identical twins. A single record per CDR3 protein comes from TCRdb applying MiXCR to the 5' RACE reads. Of around 240,000 distinct CDR3 sequences listed, roughly 7% are singletons. The same data also contributed to another study, on yellow fever vaccine responses in identical twins.

Sequences were obtained from memory (CD45RO+) T cells sorted from blood. These receptors all come from a woman between 18 and 29 years old in good health. Each CDR3 is given with its conserved first and last residue. A D gene is named only where the DNA matches it firmly. The size of a clone is reported for some rows only, either as once, few or many, or as a class for expanded clones.

>few|-|TRBJ2-1|TRBV15
TGTGCCACCAGCAGACCGGACAGTGGTGAGCAGTTCTTC
CATSRPDSGEQFF
>-|-|TRBJ2-5|TRBV18
TGTGCCAGCTCACCCAAAAGGACTGCCCAAGAGACCCAGTACTTC
CASSPKRTAQETQYF
>-|-|TRBJ2-2|TRBV7-9
TGTGCCAGCAGCCTACCCCGGACGAGATTCGGGGAGCTGTTTTTT
CASSLPRTRFGELFF
>-|-|TRBJ1-1|TRBV27
TGTGCCAGCAGCAGGACAGAGATGAACACTGAAGCTTTCTTT
CASSRTEMNTEAFF
>few|-|TRBJ2-1|TRBV12-3/TRBV12-4
TGTGCCAGCAGTTTAGGAGGGCGGGTTGGGTTATATGAGCAGTTCTTC
CASSLGGRVGLYEQFF
>-|TRBD2|TRBJ2-3|TRBV9
TGTGCCAGCACCCTAGCGGGAGGGCCAGATACGCAGTATTTT
CASTLAGGPDTQYF
>many|-|TRBJ1-1|TRBV20-1
TGCAGTGCTAGAGGGGGGACCGCAGTGGCTTTCTTT
CSARGGTAVAFF
>-|-|TRBJ2-1|TRBV24-1
TGTGCCACCACAGACACCTCTGCCCCCCCTTACAATGAGCAGTTCTTC
CATTDTSAPPYNEQFF
>few|-|TRBJ1-2|TRBV7-9
TGTGCCAGCAGCTTAGCGGGGGAGAACTATGGCTACACCTTC
CASSLAGENYGYTF
>few|TRBD2|TRBJ2-1|TRBV12-3/TRBV12-4
TGTGCCAGCAGTTTGAGGACTAGCGAGCCCTACAATGAGCAGTTCTTC
CASSLRTSEPYNEQFF
>many|-|TRBJ2-2|TRBV5-1
TGCGCCAGCAGCTTGTTTCAGGAAAACACCGGGGAGCTGTTTTTT
CASSLFQENTGELFF
>few|-|TRBJ1-5|TRBV12-3/TRBV12-4
TGTGCCAGCAGTGGATCCGCCTCAGGGGCCAATCAGCCCCAGCATTTT
CASSGSASGANQPQHF
>many|TRBD1|TRBJ2-1|TRBV29-1
TGCAGCGTGGACAGGGGGCACAGCAATGAGCAGTTCTTC
CSVDRGHSNEQFF
>few|-|TRBJ1-2|TRBV28
TGTGCCAGCAGGGGGGTGGGCAACCCTAACTATGGCTACACCTTC
CASRGVGNPNYGYTF
>-|TRBD2|TRBJ2-2|TRBV5-1
TGCGCCAGCAGCTTGTCTGTTAGCGGGAAAGGGGACACCGGGGAGCTGTTTTTT
CASSLSVSGKGDTGELFF
>many|-|TRBJ1-5|TRBV28
TGTGCCAGCAGTTTACAGCTCAGTAGCAATCAGCCCCAGCATTTT
CASSLQLSSNQPQHF
>few|TRBD2|TRBJ2-1|TRBV12-5
TGTGCTAGTGGGGGGACTAGCCACAATGAGCAGTTCTTC
CASGGTSHNEQFF
>few|-|TRBJ1-1|TRBV7-9
TGTGCCAGCAGCTTCGGAGAAGGGCTCACTGAAGCTTTCTTT
CASSFGEGLTEAFF
>-|TRBD2|TRBJ2-3|TRBV5-1
TGCGCCAGCAGCTCTTCGACTAGCGTTCCGGCAGATACGCAGTATTTT
CASSSSTSVPADTQYF
>few|TRBD2|TRBJ2-1|TRBV28
TGTGCCAGCAGTTTATTTACTAGCGGGGGTTTTGATGAGCAGTTCTTC
CASSLFTSGGFDEQFF
>-|-|TRBJ2-7|TRBV19
TGTGCCAGTAGCGTGACAGGTTTTTACGAGCAGTACTTC
CASSVTGFYEQYF
>-|-|TRBJ2-7|TRBV29-1
TGCAGCGTTCTGAAAGGGGGGGGGGCGAAGTACGAGCAGTACTTC
CSVLKGGGAKYEQYF
>many|-|TRBJ2-1|TRBV10-3
TGTGCCATCAGTGGAGTTCGGGATTTGATATTTAATGAGCAGTTCTTC
CAISGVRDLIFNEQFF
>few|-|TRBJ2-5|TRBV4-2
TGTGCCAGCAGCCAAGCTAGAGGACAGAAAGAGACCCAGTACTTC
CASSQARGQKETQYF
>-|TRBD2|TRBJ2-1|TRBV29-1
TGCAGCGTTGCCGGACTAGCGGGGGGGCGAAATGAGCAGTTCTTC
CSVAGLAGGRNEQFF
>-|-|TRBJ1-3|TRBV7-8
TGTGCCAGCAGCGTGAGTGGCGGTCTCTCTGGAAACACCATATATTTT
CASSVSGGLSGNTIYF
>-|TRBD2|TRBJ2-1|TRBV3-1
TGTGCCAGCAGCCTCACTAGCGGGAGCATGAATGAGCAGTTCTTC
CASSLTSGSMNEQFF
>-|-|TRBJ1-2|TRBV7-9
TGTGCCAGCAGCTTAACGGGGGCTGCGAGGGGCTACACCTTC
CASSLTGAARGYTF
>-|-|TRBJ2-2|TRBV7-7
TGTGCCAGCAGGGCGATGGGGAGTTACGGCACCGGGGAGCTGTTTTTT
CASRAMGSYGTGELFF
>-|TRBD2|TRBJ2-2|TRBV2
TGTGCCAGCAGTGAACTAGCGGGAGTTACCGGGGAGCTGTTTTTT
CASSELAGVTGELFF
>few|TRBD1|TRBJ1-2|TRBV7-8
TGTGCCAGCAGCGAGACCGGGACAGGGATAGCTGGCTACACCTTC
CASSETGTGIAGYTF